This TCR beta chain was obtained from a study of T cells in localized non-small cell lung cancer. Findings and limits, study-wide: Owing to sequencing of a solitary tumor region, heterogeneity cannot be discounted. Maximal T cell clonality occurred in uninvolved adjacent lung, with tumor ranking below it. There were a median around 57 of the top 100 tumor clones appearing in adjacent lung.

This clone is categorized as large (0.1 to 1%). The antigen is not known. The V gene end was trimmed by 3 bases and the J gene end by 7 bases; junction bases not matched to a gene: 4. There are 15 residues in the CDR3. The germline CDR1 and CDR2 sequences are SGDLS and YYNGEE. The method was immunoSEQ multiplex PCR; TCRdb's version includes in-frame clones alone and lacks a portion of them. The sample shows 3,000 or so clones, roughly a quarter of them seen only once. The chain uses TRBV9 and TRBJ2-1; 13 nucleotides align to TRBD2. The receptor's source is a female donor over 55 with stage I lung adenocarcinoma. Sequenced material: lung tumor tissue, taken before any cancer treatment. DNA of the CDR3: TGTGCCAGCAGCGGACTAGCGGGGGGAGGTAATGAGCAGTTCTTC. As protein: CASSGLAGGGNEQFF.